The rows below give T cell receptor beta chains drawn from one sample of a study of cytomegalovirus exposure and HLA in healthy donors. The protocol was immunoSEQ multiplex PCR, while the TCRdb copy is restricted to in-frame clones and leaves out a portion. The sample yields about 140,000 clones, 75% to 85% seen once. What was sequenced was PBMCs. These receptors originate from a man in his forties or fifties in good health and CMV-seronegative. The CDR3 runs from the conserved cysteine through the conserved F or W. A D gene is named only where the DNA matches it firmly. Clone size is shown for a subset of rows, as once, few, many or a class of expanded clone.

size,J,D,V,DNA,CDR3
once,TRBJ2-5,TRBD1,TRBV28,TGTGCCAGCAGTTTATTGACAGGGTTAGAGACCCAGTACTTC,CASSLLTGLETQYF
.,TRBJ2-3,TRBD1,TRBV4-2,TGTGCCAGCAGCCAAGGGACAGGGGGCACGGATACGCAGTATTTT,CASSQGTGGTDTQYF
few,TRBJ2-7,TRBD1,TRBV9,TGTGCCAGCAGCGTGGGACAGGGGGCCTACGAGCAGTACTTC,CASSVGQGAYEQYF
.,TRBJ1-2,.,TRBV6-1,TGTGCCAGCAGTGAAAGGGGAAAGACAAACATCTATGGCTACACCTTC,CASSERGKTNIYGYTF
few,TRBJ1-2,TRBD1,TRBV6-1,TGTGCCAGCACCTCGGACAGGGTGGGGTATGGCTACACCTTC,CASTSDRVGYGYTF
.,TRBJ1-2,.,TRBV15,TGTGCCACCAGCAGAGATCTCGGGTCCAACTATGGCTACACCTTC,CATSRDLGSNYGYTF
.,TRBJ2-2,.,TRBV6-4,TGTGCCAGCAGTGCCTCGCGGGAGAACACCGGGGAGCTGTTTTTT,CASSASRENTGELFF
.,TRBJ2-1,TRBD2,TRBV15,TGTGCCACCAGCAGAGGGGCGGGGGGCATGGTGGAGCAGTTCTTC,CATSRGAGGMVEQFF
few,TRBJ1-2,.,TRBV15,TGTGCCACCAGCAGAGATCGCCGGGACTATGGCTACACCTTC,CATSRDRRDYGYTF
.,TRBJ2-1,.,TRBV7-9,TGTGCCAGCAGCTCCTCACAGGGTTGGAATGAGCAGTTCTTC,CASSSSQGWNEQFF
.,TRBJ2-3,TRBD2,TRBV19,TGTGCCAGTAGTATCATAGGACTAGCGGGAACAGATACGCAGTATTTT,CASSIIGLAGTDTQYF
.,TRBJ2-5,TRBD1,TRBV28,TGTGCCAGCAGTAAAGACAGGGTAGAGACCCAGTACTTC,CASSKDRVETQYF
.,TRBJ1-1,TRBD1,TRBV2,TGTGCCAGCATAACTGGACAGGGGACGAACACTGAAGCTTTCTTT,CASITGQGTNTEAFF
.,TRBJ1-2,.,TRBV7-9,TGTGCCAGCAGCTTAGCGCTAGGTCGGAACTATGGCTACACCTTC,CASSLALGRNYGYTF
.,TRBJ1-5,.,TRBV15,TGTGCCACCAGCTCCGGCGGACAGATTCCTGGGGTCGTTCAGCCCCAGCATTTT,CATSSGGQIPGVVQPQHF
.,TRBJ2-2,.,TRBV28,TGTGCCGGCGGCGGAACCGGGGAGCTGTTTTTT,CAGGGTGELFF
.,TRBJ2-7,.,TRBV30,TGTGCCTGGATCGCGTCGGGGGAAGTCGAGCAGTACTTC,CAWIASGEVEQYF
once,TRBJ1-6,TRBD1,TRBV4-2,TGTGCCAGCAGCCAAGATCGGCAGGGGGCTACACCCCTCCACTTT,CASSQDRQGATPLHF
.,TRBJ2-2,TRBD1,TRBV7-9,TGTGCCAGCAGCTCACAGGGGGCGGACACCGGGGAGCTGTTTTTT,CASSSQGADTGELFF
once,TRBJ2-5,.,TRBV28,TGTGCCAGCAGTTTAAATTTCAGGGGAGCGACCCAGTACTTC,CASSLNFRGATQYF
.,TRBJ2-7,TRBD2,TRBV13,TGTGCCAGCAGCTTAGGGGGTAGCGGGGCACCCTACGAGCAGTACTTC,CASSLGGSGAPYEQYF
.,TRBJ2-7,.,TRBV14,TGTGCCAGCAGCCCACAACCAGGGTTGCGGGAGCAGTACTTC,CASSPQPGLREQYF
.,TRBJ1-1,TRBD1,TRBV18,TGTGCCAGCTCACCAAACAGGGGGATCTCGAACACTGAAGCTTTCTTT,CASSPNRGISNTEAFF
few,TRBJ1-1,.,TRBV7-9,TGTGCCAGCAGCCGAGCCCTGGAGGGGAACACTGAAGCTTTCTTT,CASSRALEGNTEAFF
once,TRBJ2-7,.,TRBV5-1,TGCGCCAGCACAGCTAGCGCAACCTACGAGCAGTACTTC,CASTASATYEQYF
.,TRBJ2-7,.,TRBV7-2,TGTGCCAGCAGCTTACGGGTGACAGGGACTTTCTACGAGCAGTACTTC,CASSLRVTGTFYEQYF
.,TRBJ2-7,.,TRBV29-1,TGCAGCGTTGAATTTGCACAGTCCAACGAGCAGTACTTC,CSVEFAQSNEQYF
.,TRBJ1-2,.,TRBV11-2,TGTGCCAGCAGCTCAGACAGGAACTATGGCTACACCTTC,CASSSDRNYGYTF
.,TRBJ1-2,.,TRBV19,TGTGCCAGTACAGGTCCCATGTCGAACTATGGCTACACCTTC,CASTGPMSNYGYTF
.,TRBJ2-7,TRBD2,TRBV23-1,TGCGCCAGCAGCCACCGGACTAGCGGGGCCTACGAGCAGTACTTC,CASSHRTSGAYEQYF
.,TRBJ2-7,TRBD1,TRBV7-3,TGTGCCAGCAGCTTATTCACCGGGACAGGGATCTACGAGCAGTACTTC,CASSLFTGTGIYEQYF
.,TRBJ1-1,.,TRBV18,TGTGCCAGCTCACCAACGGGTGAAGCTTTCTTT,CASSPTGEAFF
.,TRBJ1-5,.,TRBV6-5,TGTGCCAGCCACAGACACCCCAATCAGCCCCAGCATTTT,CASHRHPNQPQHF
.,TRBJ1-5,.,TRBV27,TGTGCCAGCAGTTTGCAGGTCAATCAGCCCCAGCATTTT,CASSLQVNQPQHF
.,TRBJ2-2,.,TRBV10-1,TGCGCCCCCATCAGGGGGGAGCTGTTTTTT,CAPIRGELFF
.,TRBJ2-5,.,TRBV7-9,TGTGCCAGCAGCTTCGTGGGGGCTGTTGAGACCCAGTACTTC,CASSFVGAVETQYF
.,TRBJ2-7,TRBD2,TRBV15,TGTGCCACCAGCAACTATCGGGGGGGAGTATCCTCCTACGAGCAGTACTTC,CATSNYRGGVSSYEQYF
.,TRBJ2-1,TRBD2,TRBV6-1,TGTGCCAGCAGTGACGGCCTAGCGGGGGGACGAAATGAGCAGTTCTTC,CASSDGLAGGRNEQFF
few,TRBJ2-7,.,TRBV30,TGTGCCTGCCGCCGGGACACCTACGAGCAGTACTTC,CACRRDTYEQYF
.,TRBJ1-1,.,TRBV2,TGTGCCAGCAGGCTACGAGGGAACACTGAAGCTTTCTTT,CASRLRGNTEAFF
.,TRBJ2-7,.,TRBV20-1,TGCAGTGCGGCTTACGAGCAGTACTTC,CSAAYEQYF
.,TRBJ2-3,TRBD2,TRBV7-8,TGTGCCAGCAGCCTTCCGGGACTAGCGGGAGTACCAGATACGCAGTATTTT,CASSLPGLAGVPDTQYF
.,TRBJ1-1,TRBD1,TRBV5-1,TGCGCCAGCAGCCAGAGACAGGGGGGGGCTGAAGCTTTCTTT,CASSQRQGGAEAFF
.,TRBJ1-1,.,TRBV6-5,TGTGCCAGCAGGGGGCAGGGAGGAACTGAAGCTTTCTTT,CASRGQGGTEAFF
.,TRBJ2-3,.,TRBV5-4,TGTGCCAGCAGAGAAGCGGGCCAAACCACAGATACGCAGTATTTT,CASREAGQTTDTQYF
.,TRBJ2-1,.,TRBV7-3,TGTGCCAGCAGGGGAGGAACGGCCTACAATGAGCAGTTCTTC,CASRGGTAYNEQFF
.,TRBJ2-5,.,TRBV15,TGTGCCACCAGCAGAGATTACGGTCGTCAAGAGACCCAGTACTTC,CATSRDYGRQETQYF
.,TRBJ2-7,TRBD1,TRBV19,TGTGCCAGTAGTATAGGGGTCCGGGACAGGGGCTCCTACGAGCAGTACTTC,CASSIGVRDRGSYEQYF
.,TRBJ1-1,TRBD1,TRBV5-1,TGCGCCAGCAGCTTACAGGGGGATACTGAAGCTTTTTTT,CASSLQGDTEAFF
.,TRBJ1-1,TRBD1,TRBV7-2,TGTGCCAGCAGCCCGACAGGGGGGACTGAAGCTTTCTTT,CASSPTGGTEAFF
once,TRBJ2-5,TRBD2,TRBV11-2,TGTGCCAGCACCGAAGGGACTAGCGGGAGGGAGACCCAGTACTTC,CASTEGTSGRETQYF
.,TRBJ2-7,.,TRBV5-4,TGTGCCAGCAGCTTGGATGCAGGGTCGTACGAGCAGTACTTC,CASSLDAGSYEQYF
.,TRBJ2-1,TRBD2,TRBV5-1,TGCGCCAGCAGCGGGGGGGGACGGAACTCCTACAATGAGCAGTTCTTC,CASSGGGRNSYNEQFF
.,TRBJ2-2,.,TRBV13,TGTGCCAGCTCGCGGGGGCCGAACACCGGGGAGCTGTTTTTT,CASSRGPNTGELFF
.,TRBJ2-2,.,TRBV7-9,TGTGCCAGCAGCTTTGATTGGGGGCTTGGCGGGGAGCTGTTTTTT,CASSFDWGLGGELFF
once,TRBJ2-5,TRBD1,TRBV11-2,TGTGCCAGCAGCTTAGCGGGACAGGGGGCGAGGGAGACCCAGTACTTC,CASSLAGQGARETQYF
.,TRBJ2-3,TRBD1,TRBV2,TGTGCCAGCAGTCCACTACAGGGGGGCACAGATACGCAGTATTTT,CASSPLQGGTDTQYF